This T cell receptor beta chain was retrieved from a study of cytomegalovirus exposure and HLA in healthy donors. Study-wide results and limits: Cytomegalovirus-associated status was assigned to approximately 160 TCR beta chains. Confirmation in vitro established that a few CMV-associated chains were specific for CMV antigens.

Data came from immunoSEQ multiplex PCR; TCRdb stores just in-frame clones and leaves some out. The data contain 100,000 to 150,000 clones, 94% of them singletons. The roughly 120-subject validation cohort, separate from the 666-subject first cohort, included the donors. With respect to this clone: Its antigen is unidentified.

This receptor was taken from a woman aged 18-29 years in good health and CMV-seronegative. The material sequenced was PBMCs.

The CDR3: CASSATTSPSTGELFF. In DNA form, the CDR3 reads TGCGCCAGCAGTGCCACGACTAGCCCTTCCACCGGGGAGCTGTTTTTT. The chain couples TRBV10-2 to TRBJ2-2; TRBD2 aligns across 7 bases. Germline V lookup: CDR1 WSHSY, CDR2 SAAADI. The V segment lost 4 bases and the J segment 4 bases; nucleotides outside the gene matches: 9. The CDR3 runs to 16 residues.